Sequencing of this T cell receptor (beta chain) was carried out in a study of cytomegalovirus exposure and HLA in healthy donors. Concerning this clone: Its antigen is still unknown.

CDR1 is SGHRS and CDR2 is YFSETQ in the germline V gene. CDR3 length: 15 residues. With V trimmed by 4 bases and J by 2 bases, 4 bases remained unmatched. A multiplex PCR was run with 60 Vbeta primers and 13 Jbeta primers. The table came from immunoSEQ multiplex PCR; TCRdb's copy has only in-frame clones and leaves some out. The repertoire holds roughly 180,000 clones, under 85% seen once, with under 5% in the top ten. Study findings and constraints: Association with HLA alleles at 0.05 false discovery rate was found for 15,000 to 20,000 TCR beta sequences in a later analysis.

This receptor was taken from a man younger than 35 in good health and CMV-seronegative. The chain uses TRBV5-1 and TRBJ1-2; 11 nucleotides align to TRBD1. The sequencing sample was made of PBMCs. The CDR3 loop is CASSSWTGGNYGYTF. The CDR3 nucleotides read TGCGCCAGCAGCAGTTGGACAGGGGGCAACTATGGCTACACCTTC.